This record looks at one TCR beta chain sequence and its context. This same CDR3 is encoded by further DNA sequences in the sample. Germline loops: CDR1 SQVTM, CDR2 ANQGSEA. The germline V and J ends were trimmed by 3 bases and 4 bases, with 9 bases remaining between them. The CDR3 has 13 amino acids. TCRdb keeps only in-frame clones here, not all; method: immunoSEQ multiplex PCR. The table records millions of clones, roughly 93% of them present only once. This sample was taken from a study of shared clonotypes between healthy human individuals. Material for sequencing was naive CD4+ T cells from PBMCs. Stated subset: CD45RA+ positively selected. The TCR was taken from a man in his late teens or twenties in good health. Some clones in this sample may be carry-over from other donors' samples. The chain joins TRBV29-1 to TRBJ1-4; tentative D call: TRBD1 (5 bases). This chain's CDR3 is CSVEGQGNEKLFF. CDR3 nucleotides: TGCAGCGTTGAGGGGCAGGGTAATGAAAAACTGTTTTTT.